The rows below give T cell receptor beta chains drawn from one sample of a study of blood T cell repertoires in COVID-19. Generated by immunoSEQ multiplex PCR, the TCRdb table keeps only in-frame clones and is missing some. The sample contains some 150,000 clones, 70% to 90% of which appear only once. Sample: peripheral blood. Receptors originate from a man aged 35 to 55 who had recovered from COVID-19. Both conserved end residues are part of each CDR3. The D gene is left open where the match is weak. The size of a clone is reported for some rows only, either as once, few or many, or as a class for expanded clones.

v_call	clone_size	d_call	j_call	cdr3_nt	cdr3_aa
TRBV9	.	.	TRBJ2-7	TGTGCCAGCAGCCCCGGACGGGGGGCTCGCGAGCAGTACTTC	CASSPGRGAREQYF
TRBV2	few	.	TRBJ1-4	TGTGCCAGCAGTGGGGCCATCAGTGAAAAACTGTTTTTT	CASSGAISEKLFF
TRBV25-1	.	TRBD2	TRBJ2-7	TGTGCCAGCAGTGAAAGGTCGGGGCGGGAGAACTCCTACGAGCAGTACTTC	CASSERSGRENSYEQYF
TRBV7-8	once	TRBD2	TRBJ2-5	TGTGCCAGCAGCAGAACTAGCGACAAGACCCAGTACTTC	CASSRTSDKTQYF
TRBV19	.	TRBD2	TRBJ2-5	TGTGCCAGTAGTATTGTAGCGGGAGCCCTCGCGGAGACCCAGTACTTC	CASSIVAGALAETQYF
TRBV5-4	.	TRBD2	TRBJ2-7	TGTGCCAGCCACCGAGGGACTAAACCGTACGAGCAGTACTTC	CASHRGTKPYEQYF
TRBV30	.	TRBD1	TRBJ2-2	TGTGCCTGGATTCCCGGGACAGGGGGGCCCGGGGAGCTGTTTTTT	CAWIPGTGGPGELFF
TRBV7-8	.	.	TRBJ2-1	TGTGCCAGCAGCCCCAGTGGGGGCTATGAGCAGTTCTTC	CASSPSGGYEQFF
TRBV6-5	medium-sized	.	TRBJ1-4	TGTGCCAGCTCTTCGGGGGGGGCAGGTGAAAAACTGTTTTTT	CASSSGGAGEKLFF
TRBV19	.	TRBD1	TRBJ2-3	TGTGCCAGTAGTAGGGCCCTAACAGGGGCTAGCACAGATACGCAGTATTTT	CASSRALTGASTDTQYF
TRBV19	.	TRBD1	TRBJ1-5	TGTGCCAGTAGTATTACGAGACAGGGGGATCAGCCCCAGCATTTT	CASSITRQGDQPQHF
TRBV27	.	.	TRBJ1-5	TGTGCCAGCGGAACAGGGCAGCCCCAGCATTTT	CASGTGQPQHF
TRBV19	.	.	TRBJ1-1	TGTGCCAGTAGTATAGGAGGGCCGCCTTTCTTT	CASSIGGPPFF
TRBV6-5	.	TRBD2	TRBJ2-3	TGTGCCAGCACCCTTAGCGGGGGATCAGATACGCAGTATTTT	CASTLSGGSDTQYF
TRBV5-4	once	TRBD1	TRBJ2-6	TGTGCCACCCGGGACAGCTCTGGGGCCAACGTCCTGACTTTC	CATRDSSGANVLTF
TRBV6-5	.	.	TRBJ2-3	TGTGCCAGCAGTTGGAGAGGAGATACGCAGTATTTT	CASSWRGDTQYF
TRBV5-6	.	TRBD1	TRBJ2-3	TGTGCCAGCAGCTACCCGGGACAGGGTGTACATTTT	CASSYPGQGVHF
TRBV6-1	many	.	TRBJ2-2	TGTGCCAGCAGTGAAGCGCTGTCGGTACCCCACGGGGAGCTGTTTTTT	CASSEALSVPHGELFF
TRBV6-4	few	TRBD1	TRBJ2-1	TGTGCCAGCAGTGACGGGACAGGGGGCAATGAGCAGTTCTTC	CASSDGTGGNEQFF
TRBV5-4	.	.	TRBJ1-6	TGTGCCAGCAAAGCGGGGTCTAATTCACCCCTCCACTTT	CASKAGSNSPLHF
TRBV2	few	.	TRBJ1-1	TGTGCCAGCAGTGGGACACTCATGAACACTGAAGCTTTCTTT	CASSGTLMNTEAFF
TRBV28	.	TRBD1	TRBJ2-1	TGTGCCAGCAGTTCCCGACAGGGCCCCTACAATGAGCAGTTCTTC	CASSSRQGPYNEQFF
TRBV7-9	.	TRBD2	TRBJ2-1	TGTGCCAGCAGCTTAGGAAGCGGGAATCTCGATGAGCAGTTCTTC	CASSLGSGNLDEQFF
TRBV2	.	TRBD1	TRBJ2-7	TGTGCCAGCAGTGATAAGACAGGGGCAGCCTACGAGCAGTACTTC	CASSDKTGAAYEQYF
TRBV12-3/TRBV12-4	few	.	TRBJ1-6	TGTGCCAGCAGTTCCGTTAATTCACCCCTCCACTTT	CASSSVNSPLHF
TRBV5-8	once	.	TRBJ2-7	TGTGCCAGCAGCTTTCGCCCGGGAGCCTCCGAGCAGTACTTC	CASSFRPGASEQYF